This T cell receptor (beta chain) was identified in a study of T cell repertoires in aging, cancer and after chemotherapy. At the level of the study: Six age groups, ranging from 30 or younger to 70 or older, included the donors. Repeat sampling of healthy donors over several months to years showed clear clonal overlap. Around 8.8 million TCR reads were in the whole dataset. The study's findings and limits: In healthy donors, age-related TCR diversity loss mainly reflected lost richness.

Peripheral blood genomic DNA, not sorted cells or RNA, was the template. A word on this clonotype: The antigen is unknown.

Multiplex touch-down PCR with TRB-A/B primers amplified rearranged V-D-J TRB sequences. TCRdb recomputed calls from the multiplex PCR reads with MiXCR, one row per CDR3 protein. Of 10,000 to 15,000 distinct CDR3 sequences detected, less than 40% appear once; the ten largest clones hold approximately 6.6%. From germline, CDR1 is MNHEY and CDR2 SVGEGT. The CDR3 spans 15 residues. V gave up 7 bases and J gave up 0 bases; unmatched junction bases: 6. Material for sequencing was blood. V gene TRBV6-2 or TRBV6-3 combines with J gene TRBJ2-1; 7 bases map to TRBD2. The sequence was obtained from a human donor in good health. The donor label of this sample is uncertain. The CDR3 reads CASKVTGGSYNEQFF. CDR3 sequence (DNA): TGTGCCAGCAAAGTTACGGGGGGCTCCTACAATGAGCAGTTCTTC.